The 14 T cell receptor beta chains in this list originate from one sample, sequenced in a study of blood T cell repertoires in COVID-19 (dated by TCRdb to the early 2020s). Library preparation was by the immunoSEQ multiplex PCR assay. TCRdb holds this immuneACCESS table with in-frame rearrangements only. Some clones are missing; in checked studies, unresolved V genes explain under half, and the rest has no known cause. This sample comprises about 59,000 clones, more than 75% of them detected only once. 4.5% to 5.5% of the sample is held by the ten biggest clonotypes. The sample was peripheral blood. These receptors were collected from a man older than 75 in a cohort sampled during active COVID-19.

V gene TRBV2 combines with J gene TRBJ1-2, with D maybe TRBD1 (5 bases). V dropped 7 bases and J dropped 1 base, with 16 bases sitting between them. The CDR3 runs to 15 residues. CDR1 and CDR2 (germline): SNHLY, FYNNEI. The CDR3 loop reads CASTLDSQINYGYTF. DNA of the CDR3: TGTGCCAGCACCCTCGACAGCCAGATTAACTATGGCTACACCTTC.

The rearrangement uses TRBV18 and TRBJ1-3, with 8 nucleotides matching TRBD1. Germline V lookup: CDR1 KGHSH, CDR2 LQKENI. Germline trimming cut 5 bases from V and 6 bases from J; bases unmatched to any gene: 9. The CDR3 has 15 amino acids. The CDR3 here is CASSRGQGGVNTIYF. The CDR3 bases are TGTGCCAGCTCAAGAGGACAGGGCGGAGTAAACACCATATATTTT.

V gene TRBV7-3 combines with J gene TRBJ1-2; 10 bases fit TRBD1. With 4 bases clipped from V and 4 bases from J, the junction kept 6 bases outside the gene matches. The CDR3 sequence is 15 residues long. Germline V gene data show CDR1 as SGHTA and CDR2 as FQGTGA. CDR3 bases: TGTGCCAGCAGCTCCGGACAGGGGGAGAGCTATGGCTACACCTTC. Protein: CASSSGQGESYGYTF.

DNA of the CDR3: TGCAGCGTTGAGGCGGGGTACAATGAGCAGTTCTTC. This encodes CSVEAGYNEQFF. The V gene is TRBV29-1, the J gene TRBJ2-1, with D tentatively TRBD2 (6 bases). Germline values: CDR1 SQVTM, CDR2 ANQGSEA. This CDR3 region has 12 residues. Trimming pared 3 bases from V and 4 bases from J, leaving 7 bases between.

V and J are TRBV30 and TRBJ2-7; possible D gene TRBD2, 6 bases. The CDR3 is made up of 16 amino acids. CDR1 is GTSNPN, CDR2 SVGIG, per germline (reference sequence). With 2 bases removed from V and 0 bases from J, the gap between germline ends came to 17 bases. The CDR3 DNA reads TGTGCCTGGAGTCGATCTGGCGGGATGAGCTCCTACGAGCAGTACTTC. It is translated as CAWSRSGGMSSYEQYF.

The DNA of the CDR3 is TGTGCGACAGGTGATTATAGCACAGATACGCAGTATTTT. As protein: CATGDYSTDTQYF. J is TRBJ2-3 and V is TRBV3-1 (or the pseudogene TRBV3-2); tentatively, D is TRBD1 (6 bases). CDR1 LGHDT and CDR2 YNNKEL come from the germline V gene (reference sequence). The CDR3 is 13 residues long.

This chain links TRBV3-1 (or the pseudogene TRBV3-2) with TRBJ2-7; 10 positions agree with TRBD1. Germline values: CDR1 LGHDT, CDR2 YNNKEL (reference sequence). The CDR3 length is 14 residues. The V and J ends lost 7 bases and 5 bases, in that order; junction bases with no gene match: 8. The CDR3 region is CASTRDRGPNEQYF. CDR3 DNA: TGTGCCAGCACAAGGGACAGGGGCCCCAACGAGCAGTACTTC.

The CDR3 coding sequence is TGTGCCAGTAGTAAACCTCACAGGGATAACTATGGCTACACCTTC. This encodes CASSKPHRDNYGYTF. This chain connects TRBV19 to TRBJ1-2, with a weak D call TRBD1 (6 bases). Germline-derived CDR1 and CDR2 are LNHDA and SQIVND (reference sequence). V was shortened by 4 bases and J by 1 base, with 13 bases between the two germline ends. The CDR3 contains 15 residues.

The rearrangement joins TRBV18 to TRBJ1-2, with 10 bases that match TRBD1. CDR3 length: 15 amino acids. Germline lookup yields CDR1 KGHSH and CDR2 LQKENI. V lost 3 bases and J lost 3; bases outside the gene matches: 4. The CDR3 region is CASSPGQGVDYGYTF. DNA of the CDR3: TGTGCCAGCTCACCCGGACAGGGGGTCGACTATGGCTACACCTTC.

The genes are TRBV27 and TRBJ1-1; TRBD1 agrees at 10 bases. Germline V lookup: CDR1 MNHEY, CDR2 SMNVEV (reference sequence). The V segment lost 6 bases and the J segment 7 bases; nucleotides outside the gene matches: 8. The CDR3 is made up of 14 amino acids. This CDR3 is CASSPAGTGVEAFF. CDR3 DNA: TGTGCCAGCAGCCCCGCCGGGACAGGGGTTGAAGCTTTCTTT.

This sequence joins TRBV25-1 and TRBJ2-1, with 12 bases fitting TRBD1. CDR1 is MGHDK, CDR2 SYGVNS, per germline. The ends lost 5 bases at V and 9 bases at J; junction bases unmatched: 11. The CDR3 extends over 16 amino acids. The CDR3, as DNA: TGTGCCAGCAGTACCCCCGGGACAGGGGGCCGGGGTGAGCAGTTCTTC. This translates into CASSTPGTGGRGEQFF.

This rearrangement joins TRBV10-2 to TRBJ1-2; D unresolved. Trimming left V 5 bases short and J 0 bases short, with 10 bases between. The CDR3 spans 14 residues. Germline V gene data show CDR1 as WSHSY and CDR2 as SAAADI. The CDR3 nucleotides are TGCGCCAGCAGTAGAGGGTCCCCTAACTATGGCTACACCTTC. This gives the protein CASSRGSPNYGYTF.

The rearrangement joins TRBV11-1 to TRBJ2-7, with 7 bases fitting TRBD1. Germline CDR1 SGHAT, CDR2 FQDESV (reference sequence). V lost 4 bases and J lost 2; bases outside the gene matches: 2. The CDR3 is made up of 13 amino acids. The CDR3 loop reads CASSSTGAYEQYF. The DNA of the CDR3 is TGTGCCAGCAGCTCAACAGGGGCCTACGAGCAGTACTTC.

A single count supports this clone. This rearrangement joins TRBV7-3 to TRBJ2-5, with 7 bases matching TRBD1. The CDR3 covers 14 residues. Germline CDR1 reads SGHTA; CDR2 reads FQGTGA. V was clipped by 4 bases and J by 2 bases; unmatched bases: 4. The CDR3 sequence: CASSSTGSQETQYF. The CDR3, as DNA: TGTGCCAGCAGCTCGACAGGGAGTCAAGAGACCCAGTACTTC.